The 27 T cell receptor beta chains reported below all come from one sample, sequenced in a study of cytomegalovirus exposure and HLA in healthy donors. PCR used 60 Vbeta primers and 13 Jbeta primers. The table came from immunoSEQ multiplex PCR; TCRdb's copy has only in-frame clones and leaves some out. Here the sample spans 140,000 to 150,000 clones, about 70% being singletons. What was sequenced was PBMCs. All receptors derive from a woman aged 60-75 years in good health and CMV-seropositive.

This clone was seen once. V is TRBV7-9 and J is TRBJ1-1; 9 bases are shared with TRBD1. The CDR3 length is 18 residues. Germline CDR1 and CDR2: SEHNR and FQNEAQ (reference sequence). V was clipped by 2 bases and J by 1 base; unmatched bases: 11. The CDR3 DNA reads TGTGCCAGCAGCTTACCCTTACCGGGACAGGGTAGGAACACTGAAGCTTTCTTT. Protein: CASSLPLPGQGRNTEAFF.

The rearrangement joins TRBV28 to TRBJ1-5; the D is unclear. CDR3 size: 14 residues. Germline CDR1 reads MDHEN; CDR2 reads SYDVKM. Between the trimmed V and J ends, which lost 2 bases and 2 bases, there was a span of 7 bases. In nucleotides, the CDR3 is TGTGCCAGCAGTTTAAGAGGTGGCAATCAGCCCCAGCATTTT. Translation: CASSLRGGNQPQHF.

The chain has TRBV4-1 and TRBJ2-5; 12 nucleotides align to TRBD2. The CDR3 is made up of 16 amino acids. V was clipped by 3 bases and J by 4 bases; unmatched bases: 6. The V gene's germline CDR1 is MGHRA and CDR2 YSYEKL. In nucleotides, the CDR3 is TGCGCCAGCAGCCATAGGACTAGCGGGACTTTAGAGACCCAGTACTTC. Amino acid sequence: CASSHRTSGTLETQYF.

This chain connects TRBV6-5 to TRBJ2-7; a weak D match, TRBD2 (6 bases). The CDR3 length is 14 residues. Deletions cut 6 bases from V and 2 bases from J, with 14 bases between. Per germline, CDR1 MNHEY and CDR2 SVGAGI. For the CDR3, the DNA is TGTGCCAGCAGACTCGGGACTGGCCCCTACGAGCAGTACTTC. It is translated as CASRLGTGPYEQYF.

This clone was recorded once. The genes are TRBV25-1 and TRBJ1-1, with D possibly being TRBD1 (5 bases). The CDR3 totals 14 residues. From germline, CDR1 is MGHDK and CDR2 SYGVNS. CDR3 sequence reads: CPPRGGLKNTEAFF. The CDR3 DNA is TGTCCACCACGCGGGGGATTAAAGAACACTGAAGCTTTCTTT. Filled out from reference TRBV25-1 and TRBJ1-1, the complete variable domain reads EADIYQTPRYLVIGTGKKITLECSQTMGHDKMYWYQQDPGMELHLIHYSYGVNSTEKGDLSSESTVSRIRTEHFPLTLESARPSHTSQYLCPPRGGLKNTEAFFGQGTRLTVV.

The chain joins TRBV6-5 to TRBJ1-1; 7 bases line up with TRBD1. There are 14 residues in the CDR3. V lost 4 bases to trimming and J lost 3 bases; unmatched junction nucleotides: 5. Germline V gene lookup returns CDR1 MNHEY and CDR2 SVGAGI. CDR3 sequence reads: CASSSRQGDTEAFF. DNA of the CDR3: TGTGCCAGCAGTTCCAGACAGGGCGACACTGAAGCTTTCTTT.

This clone was counted a single time. The chain couples TRBV6-1 to TRBJ2-1; a weak D match, TRBD2 (6 bases). There are 15 residues in the CDR3. CDR1 MNHNS and CDR2 SASEGT come from the germline V gene. V was clipped by 2 bases and J by 2 bases, with 10 bases between them. The CDR3 region has the DNA TGTGCCAGCAGTGAAAGTAGCGGAACCTACAATGAGCAGTTCTTC. It translates to CASSESSGTYNEQFF.

V is TRBV6-6 and J is TRBJ1-2, with 8 bases aligning to TRBD1. The CDR3 loop spans 13 amino acids. With V trimmed by 0 bases and J by 8 bases, 2 bases remained unmatched. CDR1 MNHNY and CDR2 SVGAGI come from the germline V gene (reference sequence). CDR3 loop: CASSYSGQEGYTF. In DNA form, the CDR3 reads TGTGCCAGCAGTTACTCGGGACAGGAGGGCTACACCTTC.

V is TRBV4-1 and J is TRBJ1-1, with 9 bases lining up with TRBD1. The CDR3 loop spans 18 amino acids. Germline CDR1 MGHRA, CDR2 YSYEKL. The ends lost 3 bases at V and 0 bases at J; junction bases unmatched: 11. The CDR3 sequence is CASSQDLLTGGLNTEAFF. DNA for the CDR3: TGCGCCAGCAGCCAGGACTTGTTAACAGGGGGCTTGAACACTGAAGCTTTCTTT.

This chain joins TRBV6-6 and TRBJ2-3; 7 bases align to TRBD1. V trimming: 8 bases; J trimming: 2 bases; junction bases outside the gene matches: 4. CDR1 and CDR2 from the germline V gene are MNHNY and SVGAGI (reference sequence). The CDR3 has 13 residues. CDR3 residues: CASEGQSTDTQYF. CDR3 DNA sequence: TGTGCCAGCGAGGGACAGTCCACAGATACGCAGTATTTT.

J is TRBJ1-1 and V is TRBV28, with a tentative D call TRBD1 (5 bases). CDR1 and CDR2 from the germline V gene are MDHEN and SYDVKM. The CDR3 length is 14 residues. Trimming stripped 5 bases from V and 7 bases from J, with 17 bases between. CDR3 coding DNA: TGTGCCAGCAGTGTGACGGGGGGGAGAGGTGAAGCTTTCTTT. It translates to CASSVTGGRGEAFF.

This chain uses TRBV6-5 with TRBJ2-7; 8 bases match TRBD2. J lost 0 bases, V lost 4 bases, and 8 bases had no gene match. Germline-derived CDR1 and CDR2 are MNHEY and SVGAGI. This CDR3 has 16 amino acids. DNA for the CDR3: TGTGCCAGCAGTTTCGGGACTAGAGGATTCTCCTACGAGCAGTACTTC. It yields the protein CASSFGTRGFSYEQYF.

The genes are TRBV28 and TRBJ2-7; D may be TRBD2 (6 bases). Trimming cost V 2 bases and J 2 bases, with 10 bases left between them. Per germline, CDR1 MDHEN and CDR2 SYDVKM. The CDR3 loop spans 14 amino acids. The CDR3 DNA reads TGTGCCAGCAGTTTAGGTTCGGGAGCCTACGAGCAGTACTTC. Protein: CASSLGSGAYEQYF.

The chain is built from TRBV19 and TRBJ1-1; TRBD1 matches 7 bases. The CDR3 is 14 residues long. J lost 6 bases, V lost 5 bases, and 9 bases had no gene match. Germline values: CDR1 LNHDA, CDR2 SQIVND (reference sequence). The CDR3 is CASSVQGPGAEAFF. The DNA of the CDR3 is TGTGCCAGTAGTGTACAGGGGCCCGGCGCTGAAGCTTTCTTT.

This clone showed up just once. The chain joins TRBV5-4 to TRBJ2-1; 8 positions agree with TRBD2. Germline V gene data show CDR1 as SGHNT and CDR2 as YYREEE (reference sequence). The CDR3 totals 14 residues. The V gene end was trimmed by 6 bases and the J gene end by 7 bases; junction bases not matched to a gene: 9. In DNA form, the CDR3 reads TGTGCCAGCACTCTCGGCGGGAGGAAAAATGAGCAGTTCTTC. Amino acids: CASTLGGRKNEQFF.

The V gene is TRBV6-6, the J gene TRBJ1-2; tentatively, D is TRBD1 (5 bases). Between the trimmed V and J ends, which lost 6 bases and 4 bases, there was a span of 9 bases. The V gene's germline CDR1 is MNHNY and CDR2 SVGAGI (reference sequence). The CDR3 runs 12 residues. The chain's CDR3 is CASSLDSYGYTF. CDR3 in DNA: TGTGCCAGCAGCCTCGACAGCTATGGCTACACCTTC.

This rearrangement joins TRBV5-4 to TRBJ2-7, with 9 nucleotides matching TRBD2. CDR3 length equals 15 residues. CDR1 and CDR2 from the germline V gene are SGHNT and YYREEE (reference sequence). The junction had 9 bases not matched to a gene; V was cut back by 2 bases and J by 6 bases. Here the CDR3 DNA reads TGTGCCAGCAGCTTCGGGTTAGCGGGAGTCCGCGAGCAGTACTTC. Its protein product is CASSFGLAGVREQYF.

This chain joins TRBV7-2 and TRBJ1-2; weak D call: TRBD1 (6 bases). Germline V gives CDR1 SGHTA, CDR2 FQGNSA. The CDR3 length is 15 residues. Trimming cost V 2 bases and J 6 bases, with 16 bases left between them. Here the CDR3 reads CASSLNTGGINGYTF. The CDR3 nucleotides read TGTGCCAGCAGCTTAAATACGGGGGGCATCAATGGCTACACCTTC.

Within the sample, this clone is medium-sized. This chain uses TRBV4-1 with TRBJ2-7; 8 bases agree with TRBD2. This CDR3 spans 15 amino acids. Germline V lookup: CDR1 MGHRA, CDR2 YSYEKL. The ends lost 8 bases at V and 3 bases at J; junction bases unmatched: 12. The CDR3 loop reads CASCRGGAGNYEQYF. The CDR3 DNA sequence: TGCGCCAGCTGCCGGGGGGGAGCGGGGAACTACGAGCAGTACTTC.

The rearrangement links TRBV28 to TRBJ1-2; D is uncertain. Deletions cut 4 bases from V and 2 bases from J, with 11 bases between. This CDR3 has 14 residues. The germline V gene has CDR1 MDHEN and CDR2 SYDVKM. The CDR3 nucleotides read TGTGCCAGCAGTTCCGGGGTGGCAAACTATGGCTACACCTTC. Translation gives CASSSGVANYGYTF.

This clone was seen just once. This rearrangement joins TRBV28 to TRBJ1-2, with D tentatively TRBD1 (5 bases). This CDR3 region has 12 residues. V was trimmed by 5 bases and J by 8 bases, leaving 12 bases between them. Germline-derived CDR1 and CDR2 are MDHEN and SYDVKM. Written as DNA, the CDR3 is TGTGCCAGCAGTCAATCAGGGTTCGGCTACACCTTC. Protein product: CASSQSGFGYTF.

This chain connects TRBV7-2 to TRBJ2-7; D unresolved. Per germline, CDR1 SGHTA and CDR2 FQGNSA. The CDR3 is made up of 15 amino acids. Trimming took 1 base from V and 0 from J, leaving 10 bases between them. CDR3 region: CASSLDGFGSYEQYF. The CDR3 coding sequence is TGTGCCAGCAGCTTAGATGGCTTTGGCTCCTACGAGCAGTACTTC.

The rearrangement links TRBV5-4 to TRBJ2-5; TRBD1 is a possible D gene (5 bases). V shed 4 bases and J shed 4 bases, with 11 bases lying between them. The germline CDR1 and CDR2 sequences are SGHNT and YYREEE (reference sequence). The CDR3 runs to 13 residues. The CDR3 spells CASSDQGRETQYF. In DNA form, the CDR3 reads TGTGCCAGCAGCGACCAGGGTCGAGAGACCCAGTACTTC. Based on the CDR3 plus reference TRBV5-4 and TRBJ2-5, the full variable domain is ETGVTQSPTHLIKTRGQQVTLRCSSQSGHNTVSWYQQALGQGPQFIFQYYREEENGRGNFPPRFSGLQFPNYSSELNVNALELDDSALYLCASSDQGRETQYFGPGTRLLVL.

The V call is TRBV19, the J call TRBJ1-1; possible D gene TRBD1, 6 bases. The V end was cut by 8 bases, the J end by 3 bases, with 13 bases between. The germline gives CDR1 LNHDA, CDR2 SQIVND (reference sequence). The CDR3 totals 13 residues. In DNA, the CDR3 is TGTGCCAGTGGGGGGGCGGTCTACACTGAAGCTTTCTTT. This gives the protein CASGGAVYTEAFF. The entire variable domain, with the rest obtained from reference TRBV19 and TRBJ1-1, is as follows: DGGITQSPKYLFRKEGQNVTLSCEQNLNHDAMYWYRQDPGQGLRLIYYSQIVNDFQKGDIAEGYSVSREKKESFPLTVTSAQKNPTAFYLCASGGAVYTEAFFGQGTRLTVV.

The V and J genes are TRBV27 and TRBJ2-2; D gene unclear. CDR3 length: 13 amino acids. From germline, CDR1 is MNHEY and CDR2 SMNVEV (reference sequence). Trimming took 3 bases from V and 4 from J, leaving 6 bases between them. The CDR3 sequence: CASSFSSTGELFF. For the CDR3, the DNA is TGTGCCAGCAGTTTTAGCTCCACCGGGGAGCTGTTTTTT.

The chain recombines TRBV30 with TRBJ2-2; the D is unclear. Germline V CDR1 and CDR2: GTSNPN, SVGIG (reference sequence). The germline V and J ends were trimmed by 3 bases and 6 bases, with 17 bases remaining between them. CDR3 size: 15 residues. CDR3 region: CAWRQITTRAGELFF. The CDR3 coding sequence is TGTGCCTGGAGGCAGATCACTACCCGGGCCGGGGAGCTGTTTTTT.

This clone has a handful of counts. The chain carries TRBV11-2 and TRBJ2-7; D perhaps matches TRBD1 (6 bases). CDR1 SGHAT and CDR2 FQNNGV come from the germline V gene. V lost 4 bases and J lost 2, with 12 bases in between. The CDR3 covers 14 residues. The DNA of the CDR3 is TGTGCCAGCAGCTCCGACAGGATCACCTACGAGCAGTACTTC. The encoded protein is CASSSDRITYEQYF.